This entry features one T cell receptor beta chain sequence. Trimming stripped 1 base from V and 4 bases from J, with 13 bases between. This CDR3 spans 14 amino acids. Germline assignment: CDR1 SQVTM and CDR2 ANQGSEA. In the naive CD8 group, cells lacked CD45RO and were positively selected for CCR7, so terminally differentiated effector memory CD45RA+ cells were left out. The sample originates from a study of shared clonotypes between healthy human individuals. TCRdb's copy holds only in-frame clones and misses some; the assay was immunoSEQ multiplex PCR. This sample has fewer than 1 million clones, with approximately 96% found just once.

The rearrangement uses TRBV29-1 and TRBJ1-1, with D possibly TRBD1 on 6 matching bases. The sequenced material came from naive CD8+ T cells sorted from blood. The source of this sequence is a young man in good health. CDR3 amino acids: CSVEARGRVTEAFF. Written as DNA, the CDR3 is TGCAGCGTTGAAGCCAGGGGTCGGGTCACTGAAGCTTTCTTT. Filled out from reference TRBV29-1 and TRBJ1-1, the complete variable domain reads SAVISQKPSRDICQRGTSLTIQCQVDSQVTMMFWYRQQPGQSLTLIATANQGSEATYESGFVIDKFPISRPNLTFSTLTVSNMSPEDSSIYLCSVEARGRVTEAFFGQGTRLTVV.